This T cell receptor beta chain was documented in a study of T cells expressing NK-cell markers. Study information: The TCR beta repertoires originated in sorted CD3+CD56+NKG2C+, CD3+CD56+NKG2C- and CD3+CD56-NKG2C+ T cells.

With the 5' RACE reads reprocessed, TCRdb shows one record per CDR3 protein and no DNA. The table counts 150,000 to 200,000 distinct CDR3 sequences; just over 20% lies in the top ten. The clonotype originates from a man aged 18-70 years in good health. The sequenced sample consisted of blood T cells: a sorted CD56 or NKG2C T cell subset, CD4+ or CD8+ T cells, or bulk PBMC T cells (not recorded which).

This chain's CDR3 is CASSPGQDLYGYTF. This sequence joins TRBV7-9 and TRBJ1-2; TCRdb picks TRBD1, but there is no DNA to check that call. Looked up from germline, CDR1 is SEHNR and CDR2 is FQNEAQ (reference sequence). The CDR3 is 14 amino acids.